These 11 T cell receptor beta chains were all obtained from the same sample, sequenced in a study of identical twins (dated by TCRdb to the mid-2010s). To prepare the library, 5' RACE was applied. TCRdb lists the instrument as Illumina HiSeq 2000. TCRdb ran its own pipeline on the public reads, namely fastp trimming at Q25 and MiXCR clone calling, and kept in-frame beta chains. Entries that share a CDR3 protein sequence are merged under the most common genes and DNA. The sample yields hundreds of thousands of distinct CDR3 sequences; approximately 9% were counted once. The ten largest clones take up roughly 0.9% of the sample. The sample was also reused in another study, on yellow fever vaccine responses in identical twins.

The sample consisted of PBMCs. The receptors here all came from a woman under 30 in good health.

The chain joins TRBV2 to TRBJ2-5; 7 positions match TRBD2. J lost 3 bases, V lost 6 bases, and 4 bases had no gene match. Germline CDR1 SNHLY, CDR2 FYNNEI. CDR3 length: 13 residues. The CDR3 coding sequence is TGTGCCAGCAGGGGGGGGAGGGAAGAGACCCAGTACTTC. Protein: CASRGGREETQYF.

This clonotype was picked up a small number of times. This rearrangement joins TRBV4-1 to TRBJ2-3, with D uncertain. This CDR3 spans 15 amino acids. V gave up 5 bases and J gave up 6 bases, with 18 bases separating them. In germline, CDR1 is MGHRA, CDR2 YSYEKL. CDR3 bases: TGCGCCAGCAGCGAAAGATACTCGAGACTGGATACGCAGTATTTT. Encoded protein: CASSERYSRLDTQYF.

This clonotype was counted only a few times. The chain combines TRBV5-1 with TRBJ2-7; 8 bases line up with TRBD2. V trimming: 0 bases; J trimming: 3 bases; junction bases outside the gene matches: 5. Per germline, CDR1 SGHRS and CDR2 YFSETQ. The CDR3 is made up of 15 amino acids. The CDR3: CASSLAGTSYYEQYF. CDR3 nucleotides: TGCGCCAGCAGCTTGGCCGGGACTAGTTACTACGAGCAGTACTTC.

Only a few counts were recorded for this clonotype. V is TRBV9 and J is TRBJ1-2; perhaps TRBD1 as D (5 bases). Per the germline V gene, CDR1 is SGDLS and CDR2 is YYNGEE. Trimming pared 0 bases from V and 0 bases from J, leaving 21 bases between. The CDR3 sequence is 19 residues long. The DNA for the CDR3 is TGTGCCAGCAGCGTAGTGGAACAGGTAGAGGGTGGGGCTAACTATGGCTACACCTTC. Encoded protein: CASSVVEQVEGGANYGYTF.

This clonotype has a count of ten or more. The rearrangement joins TRBV5-1 to TRBJ2-3, with no clear D. The germline V and J ends were trimmed by 0 bases and 3 bases, with 8 bases remaining between them. The CDR3 consists of 14 residues. Germline loops: CDR1 SGHRS, CDR2 YFSETQ. DNA of the CDR3: TGCGCCAGCAGCTTGGCCTTCGCGACAGATACGCAGTATTTT. The encoded protein is CASSLAFATDTQYF.

The chain recombines TRBV5-6 with TRBJ2-1; D gene unclear. This CDR3 has 13 residues. CDR1 is SGHDT and CDR2 is YYEEEE in the germline V gene. Trimming took off 0 bases at V and 8 bases at J, with 9 bases between the two ends. The CDR3 region has the DNA TGTGCCAGCAGCTTGGGTAGATTGGATGAGCAGTTCTTC. Amino acid sequence: CASSLGRLDEQFF.

The gene calls are TRBV3-1 and TRBJ2-7; 7 bases fit TRBD1. Germline V gene data show CDR1 as LGHDT and CDR2 as YNNKEL (reference sequence). CDR3 length: 14 amino acids. With V trimmed by 3 bases and J by 6 bases, 8 bases remained unmatched. The CDR3 is CASSHFNRGREQYF. The CDR3 nucleotides are TGTGCCAGCAGCCATTTCAATAGGGGGCGCGAGCAGTACTTC.

This clonotype was counted many times. This rearrangement joins TRBV20-1 to TRBJ2-3, with unresolved D. The CDR3 contains 15 residues. V was trimmed by 5 bases and J by 1 base, leaving 16 bases between them. Germline-derived CDR1 and CDR2 are DFQATT and SNEGSKA (reference sequence). The CDR3 sequence: CSASGFLKGTDTQYF. CDR3 bases: TGCAGTGCTTCTGGATTCCTAAAGGGCACAGATACGCAGTATTTT.

Many counts were recorded for this clonotype. The V and J genes are TRBV12-3 or TRBV12-4 and TRBJ2-1; TRBD1 matches 7 bases. Trimming took 5 bases from V and 7 from J; bases not matched to a gene: 11. CDR3 length: 15 amino acids. CDR3 DNA sequence: TGTGCCAGCAGTGGGGTCCTGGGACAGCCAAATGAGCAGTTCTTC. It translates to CASSGVLGQPNEQFF.

The V call is TRBV11-2, the J call TRBJ2-3; 11 nucleotides line up with TRBD1. The CDR3 has 16 amino acids. J was trimmed by 4 bases and V by 5 bases; bases with no gene match: 8. CDR1 is SGHAT, CDR2 FQNNGV, per germline. Here the CDR3 reads CASSPGTGGFSDTQYF. The CDR3 coding sequence is TGTGCCAGCAGCCCCGGGACAGGGGGGTTTTCAGATACGCAGTATTTT.

The table lists this clonotype with a few counts. The rearrangement joins TRBV11-2 to TRBJ2-5; 10 nucleotides agree with TRBD2. This CDR3 is 15 amino acids long. CDR1 and CDR2 from the germline V gene are SGHAT and FQNNGV. The junction had 4 bases not matched to a gene; V was cut back by 6 bases and J by 0 bases. The CDR3 reads CASSSSGGNQETQYF. The CDR3 nucleotides are TGTGCCAGCAGTAGTAGCGGGGGGAACCAAGAGACCCAGTACTTC.